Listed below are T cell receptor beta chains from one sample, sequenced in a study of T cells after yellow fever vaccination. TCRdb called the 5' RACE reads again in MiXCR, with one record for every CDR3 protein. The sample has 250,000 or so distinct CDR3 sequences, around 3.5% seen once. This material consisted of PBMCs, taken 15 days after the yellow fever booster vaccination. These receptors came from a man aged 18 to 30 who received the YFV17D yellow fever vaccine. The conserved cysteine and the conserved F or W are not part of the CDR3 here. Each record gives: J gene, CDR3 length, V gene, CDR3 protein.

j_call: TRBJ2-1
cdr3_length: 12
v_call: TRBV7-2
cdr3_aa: ASSLAPRGNEQF

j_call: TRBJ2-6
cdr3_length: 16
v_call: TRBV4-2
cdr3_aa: ASSHGSQGSSGANVLT

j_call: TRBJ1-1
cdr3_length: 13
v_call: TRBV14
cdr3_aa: ASSQAGALNTEAF

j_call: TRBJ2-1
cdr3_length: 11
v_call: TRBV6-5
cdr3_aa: ASRLTSGNEQF

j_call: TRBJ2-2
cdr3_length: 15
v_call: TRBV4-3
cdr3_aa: ASSQDPSPTNTGELF

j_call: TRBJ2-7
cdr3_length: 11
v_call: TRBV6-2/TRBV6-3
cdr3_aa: ASRTPMEGEQY

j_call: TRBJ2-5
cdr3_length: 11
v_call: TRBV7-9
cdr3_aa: ASSLARQETQY

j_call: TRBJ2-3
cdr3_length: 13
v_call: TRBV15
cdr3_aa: ATSKPGFAADTQY

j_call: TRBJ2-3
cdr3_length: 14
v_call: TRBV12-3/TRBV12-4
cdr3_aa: ASSLPQRGGTDTQY

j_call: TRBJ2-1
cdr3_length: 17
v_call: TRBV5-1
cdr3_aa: ASSLAILSESPSYNEQF

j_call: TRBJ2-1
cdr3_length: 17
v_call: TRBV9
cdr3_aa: ASSEPPWTNRSSYNEQF

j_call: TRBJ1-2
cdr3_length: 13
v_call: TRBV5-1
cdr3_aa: ASSLGPARHYGYT

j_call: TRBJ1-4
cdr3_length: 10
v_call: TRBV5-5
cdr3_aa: ASSSWDEKLF

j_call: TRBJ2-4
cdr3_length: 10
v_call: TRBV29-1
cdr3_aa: SVTDRGDIQY

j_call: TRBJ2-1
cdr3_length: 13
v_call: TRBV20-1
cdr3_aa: SAQGGGGAYNEQF

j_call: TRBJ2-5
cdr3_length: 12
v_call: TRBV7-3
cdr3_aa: ASSLWTGQETQY

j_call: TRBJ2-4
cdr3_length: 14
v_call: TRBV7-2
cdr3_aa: ASSLVGSGVGNIQY

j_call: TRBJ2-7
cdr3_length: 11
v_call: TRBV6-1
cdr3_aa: ASRAEGSYEQY

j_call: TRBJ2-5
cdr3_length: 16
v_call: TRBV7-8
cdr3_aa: ASSRAGTSGVEVGTQY

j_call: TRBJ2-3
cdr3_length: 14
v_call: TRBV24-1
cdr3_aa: ATSDLGSGRTDTQY

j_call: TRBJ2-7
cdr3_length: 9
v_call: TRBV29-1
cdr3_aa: SVVWDYEQY

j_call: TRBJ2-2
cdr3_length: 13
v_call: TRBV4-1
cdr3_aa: ASSQVAGGTGELF

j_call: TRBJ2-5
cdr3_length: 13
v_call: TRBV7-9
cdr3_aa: ASEADRSRLVTQY

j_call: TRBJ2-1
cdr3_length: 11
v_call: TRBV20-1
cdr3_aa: SARRDVSNEQF

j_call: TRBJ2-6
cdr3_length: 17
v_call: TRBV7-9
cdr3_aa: ASSLTWDRGTSVANVLT

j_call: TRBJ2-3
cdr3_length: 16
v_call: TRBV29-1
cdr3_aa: SVEDRETSGTSTDTQY

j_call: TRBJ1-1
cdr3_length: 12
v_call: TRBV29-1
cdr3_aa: SVVDRGQGTEAF

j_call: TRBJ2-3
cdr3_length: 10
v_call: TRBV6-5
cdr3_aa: ASSSTPDTQY

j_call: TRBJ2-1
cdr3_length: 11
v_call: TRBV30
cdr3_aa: AWNSGTGNEQF

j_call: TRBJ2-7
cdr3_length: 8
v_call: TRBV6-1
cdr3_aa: ASKNYEQY

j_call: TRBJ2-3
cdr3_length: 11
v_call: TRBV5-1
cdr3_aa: ASSFSIADTQY

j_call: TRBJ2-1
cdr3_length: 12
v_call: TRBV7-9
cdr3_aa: ASSFSGGNNEQF

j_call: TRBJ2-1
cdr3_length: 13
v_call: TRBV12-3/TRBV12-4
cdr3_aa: ASSLRLAGKNEQF

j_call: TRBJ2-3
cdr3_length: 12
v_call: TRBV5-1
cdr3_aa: ASSLAWGSDTQY

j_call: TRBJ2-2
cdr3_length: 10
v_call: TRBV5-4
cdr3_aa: ASGELSGELF

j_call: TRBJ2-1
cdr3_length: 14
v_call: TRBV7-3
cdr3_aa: ASSLRLAGGDNEQF

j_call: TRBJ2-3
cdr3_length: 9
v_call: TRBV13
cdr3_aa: ASSLNGPEY